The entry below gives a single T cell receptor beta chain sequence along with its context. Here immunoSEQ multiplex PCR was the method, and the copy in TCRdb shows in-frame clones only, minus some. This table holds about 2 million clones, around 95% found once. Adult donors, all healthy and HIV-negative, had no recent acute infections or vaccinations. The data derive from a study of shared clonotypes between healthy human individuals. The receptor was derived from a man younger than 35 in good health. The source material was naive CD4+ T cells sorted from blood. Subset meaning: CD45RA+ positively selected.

The CDR3 reads CAITEGGSSYNEQFF. Written as DNA, the CDR3 is TGTGCCATCACCGAAGGTGGGAGCTCCTACAATGAGCAGTTCTTC. The rearrangement uses TRBV10-3 and TRBJ2-1; D might be TRBD2 (5 bases). V was cut by 7 bases and J by 0 bases, with 13 bases left in between. Germline assignment: CDR1 ENHRY and CDR2 SYGVKD. The CDR3 is made up of 15 amino acids.